This T cell receptor (beta chain) was recorded in a study of shared clonotypes between healthy human individuals. In the study overall: There were three CD4 naive, three CD4 memory, two CD8 naive and one CD8 memory plates per donor. Study-wide findings and caveats: Generation probability values for non-shared clonotypes were lower than those for clonotypes shared by all four donors. An expected dependence of interdonor clonotype sharing on sequencing depth was noted.

Clones were sequenced by immunoSEQ multiplex PCR, and TCRdb holds only the in-frame ones, with some missing. Among about 2.3 million clones listed, over 90% were seen once. About this clone itself: What it binds is not known.

V was pared by 0 bases and J by 4 bases, with 16 bases between. The CDR3 runs to 17 residues. Germline loops: CDR1 SGHRS, CDR2 YFSETQ. The specimen sequenced was naive CD4+ T cells from PBMCs. Documented subset: CD45RA+ positively selected. This clonotype was sampled from a young man in good health. Some clones in this sample may be carry-over from other donors' samples. This sequence joins TRBV5-1 and TRBJ2-2, with D perhaps assigned TRBD1 or TRBD2 (6 bases each). CDR3 bases: TGCGCCAGCAGCTTGGAGTTCCGGGGGCAGGGCACCGGGGAGCTGTTTTTT. It is translated as CASSLEFRGQGTGELFF.